This entry describes one TCR beta chain. Only in-frame clones appear in the TCRdb table, and some are missing; sequencing was by immunoSEQ multiplex PCR. Of almost 65,000 clones listed, roughly 90% were seen once; the top ten hold about 2.3%. This sample is drawn from a study of T cell changes during pregnancy in multiple sclerosis. CDR3 length: 16 residues. In germline, CDR1 is MDHEN, CDR2 SYDVKM. V lost 6 bases to trimming and J lost 5 bases; unmatched junction nucleotides: 12. The V call is TRBV28, the J call TRBJ2-7; 11 bases fit TRBD2. The source of this sequence is a female donor with multiple sclerosis, enrolled in a pregnancy study. Sequencing was performed on peripheral blood, taken in the first trimester of pregnancy. CDR3 amino acids: CASRIKLAGDQDEQYF. CDR3 in DNA: TGTGCCAGCAGGATCAAACTAGCGGGAGATCAGGACGAGCAGTACTTC.